Listed below are T cell receptor beta chains from one sample, sequenced in a study of blood T cell repertoires in COVID-19. TCRdb's table, derived via immunoSEQ multiplex PCR, lists solely in-frame clones and lacks some. Of some 250,000 clones in the sample, roughly 87% are singletons; the top ten hold around 7.2%. Material for sequencing was peripheral blood. Receptors originate from a man in his fifties or sixties who had recovered from COVID-19. The CDR3 runs from the conserved cysteine through the conserved F or W. The D gene is left open where the match is weak. Size is omitted from some rows. Given values are once, few, many or a class for expanded clones.

-,TRBV10-1,-,TRBJ2-5,TGCGCCAGCACCCCTGACTTGTACCAAGAGACCCAGTACTTC,CASTPDLYQETQYF
TRBD1,TRBV18,-,TRBJ2-1,TGTGCCAGCTCACCCCAGCCGAGGGGGCCTTACAATGAGCAGTTCTTC,CASSPQPRGPYNEQFF
-,TRBV18,-,TRBJ2-1,TGTGCCAGCTCACCACCGGGGCAGATCTACAATGAGCAGTTCTTC,CASSPPGQIYNEQFF
-,TRBV6-5,few,TRBJ1-5,TGTGCCAGCAAACAAGGGACACCAAGCAATCAGCCCCAGCATTTT,CASKQGTPSNQPQHF
-,TRBV11-2,-,TRBJ1-5,TGTGCCAGCAGCGCCACTTCAGGATATAGCAATCAGCCCCAGCATTTT,CASSATSGYSNQPQHF
TRBD1,TRBV4-1,-,TRBJ1-6,TGCGCCAGCAGCCACCCGGGACAGAATAATTCACCCCTCCACTTT,CASSHPGQNNSPLHF
TRBD1,TRBV5-4,-,TRBJ2-2,TGTGCCAGCAGCTCGGGGGACAGGGGATACACCGGGGAGCTGTTTTTT,CASSSGDRGYTGELFF
TRBD2,TRBV5-1,-,TRBJ2-1,TGCGCCAGCAGCCCGGGACTAGCGGGGTCTGAGCAGTTCTTC,CASSPGLAGSEQFF
-,TRBV5-6,-,TRBJ2-3,TGTGCCAGCAGCTTGGTTGTTAGCGGTAGTCCAGATACGCAGTATTTT,CASSLVVSGSPDTQYF
-,TRBV7-2,-,TRBJ1-5,TGTGCCAGCAGCGATAGGAGTACGAATCAGCCCCAGCATTTT,CASSDRSTNQPQHF
TRBD1,TRBV12-5,-,TRBJ2-7,TGTGCTAGTGGTTTGGTATTGGGACAGGGCAATTACGAGCAGTACTTC,CASGLVLGQGNYEQYF
TRBD1,TRBV19,-,TRBJ1-1,TGTGCCAGTAGTCAGGGACAGAGATTCTCGAACACTGAAGCTTTCTTT,CASSQGQRFSNTEAFF
TRBD1,TRBV18,-,TRBJ1-6,TGTGCCAGCTCCCCAGACAGGGGTCCACCCCTCCACTTT,CASSPDRGPPLHF
-,TRBV2,-,TRBJ1-1,TGTGCCAGCAGTGAGGGACTGACAAACACTGAAGCTTTCTTT,CASSEGLTNTEAFF
TRBD2,TRBV2,-,TRBJ2-3,TGTGCCAGCTTGGGACTAGCGGGTTCTAGCACAGATACGCAGTATTTT,CASLGLAGSSTDTQYF
-,TRBV18,-,TRBJ2-2,TGTGCCAGCTCACCGGGGCCTTCGGACACCGGGGAGCTGTTTTTT,CASSPGPSDTGELFF
TRBD2,TRBV24-1,-,TRBJ2-1,TGTGCCACCAGTGATGACGGGGGGTCCTTTTACAATGAGCAGTTCTTC,CATSDDGGSFYNEQFF
-,TRBV3-1/TRBV3-2,-,TRBJ1-1,TGTGCCAGCAGCCCTCAGAAAATGAACACTGAAGCTTTCTTT,CASSPQKMNTEAFF
-,TRBV18,few,TRBJ1-2,TGTGCCAGCTCACCACCGGGGAGGAATGGCTACACCTTC,CASSPPGRNGYTF
TRBD1,TRBV29-1,-,TRBJ2-3,TGCAGCGTCCGCAGGGGGCGCGGCACAGATACGCAGTATTTT,CSVRRGRGTDTQYF
TRBD1,TRBV13,-,TRBJ1-6,TGTGCCAGCAGCTTAAGATTATCGGGGACAGGGCAATCACCCCTCCACTTT,CASSLRLSGTGQSPLHF
TRBD2,TRBV11-2,-,TRBJ2-1,TGTGCCAGCAGCTTAGCCCCACTAGCGGGGGGGCCCGGGAATGAGCAGTTCTTC,CASSLAPLAGGPGNEQFF
-,TRBV6-5,-,TRBJ1-6,TGTGCCAGCAGCCTAGGTGGTTCACCCCTCCACTTT,CASSLGGSPLHF
-,TRBV27,-,TRBJ1-3,TGTGCCAGCAGCTCATGGGGCGTTAACTCTGGAAACACCATATATTTT,CASSSWGVNSGNTIYF
-,TRBV25-1,-,TRBJ2-5,TGTGCCAGCAGTGAATGGGGGGTGGACCAAGAGACCCAGTACTTC,CASSEWGVDQETQYF
TRBD1,TRBV29-1,-,TRBJ1-2,TGCAGCGTTAGACAGGGAGGCTATGGCTACACCTTC,CSVRQGGYGYTF